The sequence of this TCR beta chain was determined in a study of T cells in Graves' hyperthyroidism and ophthalmopathy. This clonotype showed up many times. There were TCR beta CDR3 regions amplified from RNA transcripts. The HTBI primer set was used in a first-round RT-PCR of the TCR CDR3. TCRdb ran MiXCR on the multiplex PCR reads and lists one entry per CDR3 protein. The top ten hold 25% to 30% of the sample, which has about 500,000 distinct CDR3 sequences, around 16% seen once. Germline assignment: CDR1 LGHDT and CDR2 YNNKEL (reference sequence). CDR3 size: 12 residues. V was clipped by 6 bases and J by 6 bases, with 8 bases between them.

The chain carries TRBV3-1 and TRBJ2-2; D is unclear. The sequenced sample consisted of blood. The source is a woman aged 25 to 39 with Graves' ophthalmopathy. The CDR3 DNA is TGTGCCAGCAGAGGAGTGTCCGGGGAGCTGTTTTTT. It encodes CASRGVSGELFF. Drawing the rest from reference TRBV3-1 and TRBJ2-2, the complete variable domain is DTAVSQTPKYLVTQMGNDKSIKCEQNLGHDTMYWYKQDSKKFLKIMFSYNNKELIINETVPNRFSPKSPDKAHLNLHINSLELGDSAVYFCASRGVSGELFFGEGSRLTVL.